Each of the 8 T cell receptor beta chains below was sequenced from the same sample in a study of blood T cell repertoires in COVID-19 (dated by TCRdb to the early 2020s). To prepare the library, the immunoSEQ multiplex PCR assay was applied. What TCRdb holds here is the immuneACCESS table cut down to in-frame rearrangements. Part of the clones is not present; checked against another copy, under half of the missing clones reflect an unresolved V gene, and the others are unexplained. Present in this sample are more than 200,000 clones, roughly nine tenths of which were seen just once. 10% to 13% of the sample lies in the top ten. The specimen sequenced was peripheral blood. Source of these receptors: a woman between 45 and 65 years old with COVID-19, enrolled during active disease.

The chain couples TRBV10-2 to TRBJ2-2, with D possibly TRBD1 on 5 matching bases. Germline V lookup: CDR1 WSHSY, CDR2 SAAADI. V was trimmed by 7 bases and J by 3 bases, leaving 9 bases between them. CDR3 size: 13 residues. The CDR3 protein is CASTRVDTGELFF. The CDR3 DNA sequence: TGCGCCAGCACCAGGGTAGACACCGGGGAGCTGTTTTTT.

The chain joins TRBV7-9 to TRBJ2-5, with 7 bases aligning to TRBD1. The germline V gene encodes CDR1 SEHNR and CDR2 FQNEAQ (reference sequence). The junction had 6 bases not matched to a gene; V was cut back by 7 bases and J by 4 bases. The CDR3 runs 13 residues. The CDR3 protein is CASNRGGRETQYF. The CDR3 DNA is TGTGCCAGCAACAGGGGTGGGAGAGAGACCCAGTACTTC. The entire variable domain, with the rest obtained from reference TRBV7-9 and TRBJ2-5, is as follows: DTGVSQNPRHKITKRGQNVTFRCDPISEHNRLYWYRQTLGQGPEFLTYFQNEAQLEKSRLLSDRFSAERPKGSFSTLEIQRTEQGDSAMYLCASNRGGRETQYFGPGTRLLVL.

This clone occurred a few times. The CDR3 here is CASTPTGSLFRPLHF. CDR3 coding DNA: TGTGCCAGCACCCCCACCGGGTCCCTGTTTAGACCCCTCCACTTT. The chain couples TRBV7-9 to TRBJ1-6; no clear D gene. This CDR3 contains 15 residues. The germline V gene has CDR1 SEHNR and CDR2 FQNEAQ (reference sequence). The V gene lost 7 bases and the J gene lost 12 bases, with 22 bases spanning the gap.

The V call is TRBV24-1, the J call TRBJ2-1; D possibly corresponds to TRBD2 (5 bases). V shed 2 bases and J shed 5 bases, with 18 bases lying between them. Germline CDR1 KGHDR, CDR2 SFDVKD. There are 17 residues in the CDR3. CDR3 protein: CATSDSRGLDTHNEQFF. CDR3 coding DNA: TGTGCCACCAGTGATTCGCGCGGGTTAGATACACACAATGAGCAGTTCTTC.

The V and J genes are TRBV7-2 and TRBJ1-2; no firm D call. In germline, CDR1 is SGHTA, CDR2 FQGNSA. This CDR3 spans 14 amino acids. V was shortened by 5 bases and J by 2 bases, with 12 bases between the two germline ends. This CDR3 reads CASSPVKSNYGYTF. Here the CDR3 DNA reads TGTGCCAGCAGCCCTGTGAAGAGCAACTATGGCTACACCTTC.

The chain combines TRBV12-5 with TRBJ1-2; TRBD1 matches 10 bases. The trim removed 6 bases at V and 2 bases at J, leaving 12 bases unmatched. The CDR3 is made up of 17 amino acids. Germline V CDR1 and CDR2: LGHNT, FRNRAP. CDR3 coding DNA: TGTGCTAGTGGGGGGCCCGGGACAGGGGCAGAAAACTATGGCTACACCTTC. Translation: CASGGPGTGAENYGYTF. Combining the CDR3 with reference TRBV12-5 and TRBJ1-2 gives the whole variable domain DARVTQTPRHKVTEMGQEVTMRCQPILGHNTVFWYRQTMMQGLELLAYFRNRAPLDDSGMPKDRFSAEMPDATLATLKIQPSEPRDSAVYFCASGGPGTGAENYGYTFGSGTRLTVV.

The gene calls are TRBV15 and TRBJ2-1, with TRBD2 matching over 7 bases. The V gene end was trimmed by 0 bases and the J gene end by 8 bases; junction bases not matched to a gene: 4. This CDR3 comprises 14 residues. Germline V gene data show CDR1 as LNHNV and CDR2 as YYDKDF (reference sequence). The CDR3 protein is CATSREMGGYEQFF. CDR3 DNA sequence: TGTGCCACCAGCAGAGAGATGGGGGGGTATGAGCAGTTCTTC.

V and J are TRBV6-1 and TRBJ1-2, with D maybe TRBD1 (5 bases). The V end was cut by 7 bases, the J end by 2 bases, with 11 bases between. The CDR3 covers 13 residues. Germline CDR1 reads MNHNS; CDR2 reads SASEGT. CDR3 bases: TGTGCCAGCAAATCGGCAGGGAACTATGGCTACACCTTC. Translated, it gives CASKSAGNYGYTF.